The T cell receptor beta chain under discussion was sequenced for a study of STAT5B mutations in CD4+ large granular lymphocyte leukemia. Study results and limitations: The CD4+ versus CD8+ T-LGLL clonality difference may reflect limited sample size. Patient CD4-sorted repertoires looked more clonal than healthy CD4+ repertoires, even without putative leukemic clones.

As to this clone: As yet, its antigen is unknown.

Measured with immunoSEQ multiplex PCR; TCRdb has only the in-frame clones, and not every one. The data hold approximately 28,000 clones, with roughly 91% observed a single time. Control samples were healthy donors' buffy coats. Sequenced material: CD4+ T cells from blood buffy coats. The sequence derives from a human donor in good health.

The CDR3: CASSQEGGDTGELFF. The CDR3 DNA follows: TGTGCCAGCAGCCAGGAGGGGGGAGACACCGGGGAGCTGTTTTTT. The chain has TRBV4-2 and TRBJ2-2; the D call may be TRBD1 or TRBD2 (6 bases each). Trimming left V 3 bases short and J 3 bases short, with 11 bases between. Germline lookup yields CDR1 LGHNA and CDR2 YNFKEQ. The CDR3 contains 15 residues.